The sequence of this T cell receptor (beta chain) was determined in a study of blood T cell repertoires in COVID-19 (dated by TCRdb to between 2020 and 2021). Background on the whole study: Samples covering the acute and convalescent phases of COVID-19 were provided by collaborators in the United States, Italy and Spain. The prospective study material was composed of cDNA or gDNA derived from T cells, B-cell-depleted T cells, or PBMCs. Deeply sampled blood TCRbeta repertoires from subjects exposed to, actively infected with, or recovered from COVID-19 were included in the dataset. The repertoires were made available in a free public database intended to serve as a resource for research on the immune response to SARS-CoV-2. The samples were drawn from two sources: the first 160 participants of the ongoing ImmuneRACE study, and 1,254 subjects contributed by 6 global collaborators. A de-identified subject ID, COVID-19 status, age in years and sex were almost always included in the sample metadata. Where HLA class I and class II types were available, the types were taken from metadata supplied by the sample provider, not from assay-based typing.

The CDR3 runs 11 residues from the cysteine to the phenylalanine. The entry retains the CDR3 DNA only, 33 bases that are in frame from base 1. CDR1 and CDR2 are drawn from the germline V gene: SGDLS, YYNGEE. A distance of 4 bases separates the germline ends of V and J, which lose 3 bases and 4 bases respectively. The immunoSEQ Assay, a bias-controlled multiplex PCR, was used to amplify TCRbeta CDR3 regions from genomic DNA. On the study's bioinformatics: Nucleated cell counts per sample were estimated from amplification of reference gene primers within the assay. To quantify the absolute abundance of each unique TCRbeta CDR3 rearrangement, sequence reads were collapsed and filtered. For each sample, productive Simpson clonality was calculated as the square root of Simpson's diversity index over productive rearrangements. In its TCRdb copy, this immuneACCESS table keeps in-frame sequences only and misses some clones. Where compared with another copy, unresolved V genes explain less than half of these, and the others have no known cause. The V and J calls and clone size come from that table; D and trimming were worked out from the DNA. Within this sample are more than 150,000 clones, with roughly 89% of them counted one time only. The ten largest clones take up 0.85% to 0.95% of the sample.

A note on this clone: Its antigen remains undetermined. Per-base qualities were not stored, and no clone one base away is much larger.

The study at large found these results: The amount of clinical and demographic metadata varied by source and participant and was provided uncurated.

Samples from volunteer blood donors who had recovered from COVID-19 were contributed by a second Seattle source. Whole blood was collected in K2EDTA tubes by collaborating institutions according to the institutions' own protocols. For TCRbeta analysis, collaborator samples were shipped as frozen whole blood, as isolated PBMCs, or as DNA extracted from either sample type. Sequenced material: peripheral blood. The sequence came from a woman aged 18-35 years who had recovered from COVID-19. The sequence links TRBV9 to TRBJ1-1; a confident D gene designation cannot be given. The CDR3 reads CASSAGTEAFF. The nucleotides are TGTGCCAGCAGCGCCGGCACTGAAGCTTTCTTT.